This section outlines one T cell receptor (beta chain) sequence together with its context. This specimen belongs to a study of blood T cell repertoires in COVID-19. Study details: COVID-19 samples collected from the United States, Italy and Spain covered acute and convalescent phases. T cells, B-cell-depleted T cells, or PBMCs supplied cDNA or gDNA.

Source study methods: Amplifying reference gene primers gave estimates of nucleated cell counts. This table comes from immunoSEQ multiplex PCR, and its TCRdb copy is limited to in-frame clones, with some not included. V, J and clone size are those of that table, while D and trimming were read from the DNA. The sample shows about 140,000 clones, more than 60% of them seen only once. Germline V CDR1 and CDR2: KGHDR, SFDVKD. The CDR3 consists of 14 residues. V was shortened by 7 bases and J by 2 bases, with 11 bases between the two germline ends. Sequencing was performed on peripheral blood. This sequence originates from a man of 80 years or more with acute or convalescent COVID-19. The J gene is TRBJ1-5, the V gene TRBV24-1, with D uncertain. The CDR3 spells CATRIPVGNQPQHF. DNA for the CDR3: TGTGCCACCAGGATACCCGTAGGCAATCAGCCCCAGCATTTT.